What follows are 10 T cell receptor beta chains derived from one specimen sequenced in a study of cytomegalovirus exposure and HLA in healthy donors. The PCR had 60 Vbeta and 13 Jbeta primers. Generated by immunoSEQ multiplex PCR, the TCRdb table keeps only in-frame clones and is missing some. The sample has roughly 220,000 clones; more than 60% are singletons. Sequencing used PBMCs. The receptors shown here come from a woman aged 25-40 years in good health and CMV-seronegative.

The V and J genes are TRBV5-4 and TRBJ2-6; 8 bases align to TRBD1. This CDR3 spans 18 amino acids. Germline loops: CDR1 SGHNT, CDR2 YYREEE (reference sequence). The V gene end was trimmed by 0 bases and the J gene end by 0 bases; junction bases not matched to a gene: 5. CDR3 loop: CASSLGGTGFSGANVLTF. CDR3 coding DNA: TGTGCCAGCAGCTTGGGGGGGACAGGCTTCTCTGGGGCCAACGTCCTGACTTTC.

The gene calls are TRBV6-6 and TRBJ2-1, with 8 nucleotides matching TRBD2. Unmatched junction bases numbered 5, after V lost 6 bases and J lost 4 bases. The CDR3 contains 14 residues. Germline CDR1 and CDR2: MNHNY and SVGAGI (reference sequence). The CDR3 nucleotides read TGTGCCAGCAGCGCGGGAGGTGGGTACAATGAGCAGTTCTTC. Amino acid sequence: CASSAGGGYNEQFF.

The chain is built from TRBV9 and TRBJ1-2; TRBD1 matches 8 bases. The CDR3 is 16 amino acids. V gave up 3 bases and J gave up 3 bases; unmatched junction bases: 10. In germline, CDR1 is SGDLS, CDR2 YYNGEE. The CDR3 protein is CASSADVQGADYGYTF. CDR3 in DNA: TGTGCCAGCAGCGCCGATGTCCAGGGGGCGGACTATGGCTACACCTTC.

The chain is built from TRBV19 and TRBJ2-1; D possibly corresponds to TRBD1 (5 bases). Germline V gene lookup returns CDR1 LNHDA and CDR2 SQIVND (reference sequence). With 1 base removed from V and 9 bases from J, the gap between germline ends came to 10 bases. The CDR3 totals 13 residues. The CDR3 nucleotides are TGTGCCAGTAGTATAGGGTTTCAGGGTGAGCAGTTCTTC. Protein product: CASSIGFQGEQFF.

This chain joins TRBV20-1 and TRBJ2-1; D is perhaps TRBD1 (6 bases). Per the germline V gene, CDR1 is DFQATT and CDR2 is SNEGSKA (reference sequence). CDR3 size: 11 residues. Trimming pared 5 bases from V and 10 bases from J, leaving 12 bases between. Here the CDR3 DNA reads TGCAGTGCTCAAAGAGGGGGAGAGCAGTTCTTC. It codes for CSAQRGGEQFF.

This clone showed up just a few times. The J gene is TRBJ2-1, the V gene TRBV7-6; 13 bases line up with TRBD2. V gave up 5 bases and J gave up 6 bases; unmatched junction bases: 4. Looked up from germline, CDR1 is SGHVS and CDR2 is FNYEAQ. The CDR3 is 15 amino acids. The CDR3 coding sequence is TGTGCCAGCAGCCCCACTAGCGGGGGGGCCAATGAGCAGTTCTTC. Translating it yields CASSPTSGGANEQFF. The whole variable domain, remainder taken from reference TRBV7-6 and TRBJ2-1, is GAGVSQSPRYKVTKRGQDVALRCDPISGHVSLYWYRQALGQGPEFLTYFNYEAQQDKSGLPNDRFSAERPEGSISTLTIQRTEQRDSAMYRCASSPTSGGANEQFFGPGTRLTVL.

This clone was counted a single time. This chain uses TRBV18 with TRBJ1-4; possibly TRBD1 for D (5 bases). This CDR3 is built from 15 residues. The germline V gene has CDR1 KGHSH and CDR2 LQKENI. Trimming took off 3 bases at V and 0 bases at J, with 8 bases between the two ends. The CDR3 nucleotides are TGTGCCAGCTCACCTACAGGTCCAACTAATGAAAAACTGTTTTTT. It translates to CASSPTGPTNEKLFF. Filled out from reference TRBV18 and TRBJ1-4, the complete variable domain reads NAGVMQNPRHLVRRRGQEARLRCSPMKGHSHVYWYRQLPEEGLKFMVYLQKENIIDESGMPKERFSAEFPKEGPSILRIQQVVRGDSAAYFCASSPTGPTNEKLFFGSGTQLSVL.

The chain uses TRBV7-2 and TRBJ2-7; 10 bases line up with TRBD2. V shed 2 bases and J 0 bases; nucleotides not matched to a gene: 1. Germline V gene lookup returns CDR1 SGHTA and CDR2 FQGNSA. There are 15 residues in the CDR3. The CDR3 reads CASSLSGGVSYEQYF. The DNA for the CDR3 is TGTGCCAGCAGCTTAAGCGGGGGGGTCTCCTACGAGCAGTACTTC.

This clone came up many times. The chain joins TRBV7-9 to TRBJ2-7; maybe TRBD2 (6 bases). Germline CDR1 reads SEHNR; CDR2 reads FQNEAQ (reference sequence). The CDR3 contains 16 residues. Trimming cost V 4 bases and J 1 base, with 17 bases left between them. CDR3 residues: CASSSSATSGSYEQYF. CDR3 DNA sequence: TGTGCCAGCAGCTCTAGCGCTACCAGCGGGTCCTACGAGCAGTACTTC.

V and J are TRBV29-1 and TRBJ2-3; D is possibly TRBD2 (6 bases). The CDR3 is 14 residues long. CDR1 and CDR2 (germline): SQVTM, ANQGSEA. The ends were cut back, 3 bases at V and 3 bases at J, with 13 bases in the middle. The CDR3 protein is CSVEGDSQTDTQYF. CDR3 nucleotide sequence: TGCAGCGTTGAGGGGGACTCGCAGACAGATACGCAGTATTTT.